Following are 21 T cell receptor beta chains from one sample sequenced in a study of blood T cells in healthy people across ages (dated by TCRdb to between 2014 and 2017). Library preparation was by 5' RACE. The sequencing machine was an Illumina HiSeq 2500. The second PCR ran for roughly 7 to 12 cycles and used a J-beta primer mix along with a sample-barcoded 5' primer. The public reads were reprocessed in TCRdb via fastp at Q25 and MiXCR, keeping in-frame beta chains. Every entry covers one CDR3 protein and lists the most common genes and DNA from its rows. This sample is represented by about 680,000 distinct CDR3 sequences; 45% to 50% of them were singletons. Roughly 34% of the sample goes to the ten largest clones. Sequencing was done on a sample of blood. These TCRs come from a woman aged 60 to 75 in good health.

V is TRBV2 and J is TRBJ2-4; 11 bases are a match to TRBD2. The better agreement between TRBJ2-7 and the DNA end casts doubt on the J call. This CDR3 has 15 residues. CDR1 and CDR2 from the germline V gene are SNHLY and FYNNEI. CDR3 bases: TGTGCCAGCAGTGGTACTAGCGGGGGACCCTACGAGCAGTACTTC. This sequence encodes CASSGTSGGPYEQYF.

About this clonotype itself: This could be a read error, since a much larger clone is one nucleotide away. This chain uses TRBV7-6 with TRBJ2-7; the D gene could be TRBD1 or TRBD2 (5 bases each). The V gene's germline CDR1 is SGHVS and CDR2 FNYEAQ. CDR3 size: 14 residues. The CDR3 nucleotides are TGTGTCAGCAGCTTAGAAGGGACCCTCAACGAGCAGTACTTC. This translates into CVSSLEGTLNEQYF.

The chain carries TRBV30 and TRBJ2-7; 8 bases match TRBD2. The CDR3 covers 12 residues. Germline values: CDR1 GTSNPN, CDR2 SVGIG (reference sequence). The trim removed 4 bases at V and 4 bases at J, leaving 3 bases unmatched. The CDR3 sequence: CAWTLAGYEQYF. In DNA form, the CDR3 reads TGTGCCTGGACCCTAGCGGGTTACGAGCAGTACTTC.

The chain links TRBV20-1 to TRBJ1-1; 7 bases map to TRBD1. Germline V gene sequence: CDR1 DFQATT, CDR2 SNEGSKA (reference sequence). The CDR3 has 14 residues. With V trimmed by 3 bases and J by 5 bases, 9 bases remained unmatched. The CDR3 region is CSARVGTAPTEAFF. CDR3 bases: TGCAGTGCTAGGGTCGGGACAGCACCAACTGAAGCTTTCTTT.

Of note for this clonotype: A read error may be the cause here, since a much bigger clone is one base away. V gene TRBV7-2 combines with J gene TRBJ2-5; a possible D gene is TRBD1 (6 bases). V was shortened by 5 bases and J by 11 bases, with 21 bases between the two germline ends. Germline CDR1 and CDR2: SGHTA and FQGNSA. The CDR3 is 14 amino acids. The CDR3 DNA is TGTGCCAGCAGCAAGATATACAGGGAGCATGAGCAGTACTTC. This sequence encodes CASSKIYREHEQYF.

This chain joins TRBV6-6 and TRBJ2-5; D unclear. Germline V gives CDR1 MNHNY, CDR2 SVGAGI (reference sequence). CDR3 size: 12 residues. V lost 2 bases to trimming and J lost 6 bases, with 7 bases between them. The CDR3 sequence is CASSYPLKTQYF. CDR3 sequence (DNA): TGTGCCAGCAGTTACCCTTTGAAGACCCAGTACTTC.

This chain joins TRBV12-5 and TRBJ2-1; D is perhaps TRBD1 (6 bases). The germline V gene encodes CDR1 LGHNT and CDR2 FRNRAP. Trimming pared 2 bases from V and 10 bases from J, leaving 15 bases between. This CDR3 is 14 amino acids long. This CDR3 is CASGLPRGWGEQFF. Written as DNA, the CDR3 is TGTGCTAGTGGTTTGCCCAGGGGTTGGGGCGAGCAGTTCTTC.

This clonotype was seen only a few times. The chain employs TRBV9 and TRBJ2-7; 8 bases map to TRBD1. The V segment lost 0 bases and the J segment 4 bases; nucleotides outside the gene matches: 6. CDR1 SGDLS and CDR2 YYNGEE come from the germline V gene. CDR3 length equals 15 residues. CDR3 amino acids: CASSVASGGSYEQYF. DNA of the CDR3: TGTGCCAGCAGCGTAGCTTCAGGGGGCTCATACGAGCAGTACTTC.

This clonotype has more than one count but fewer than ten. The chain uses TRBV18 and TRBJ2-7; no reliable D call. Germline values: CDR1 KGHSH, CDR2 LQKENI. The length of the CDR3 is 13 residues. Trimming took off 5 bases at V and 3 bases at J, with 11 bases between the two ends. CDR3 in amino acids: CASSITEDYEQYF. The CDR3 DNA reads TGTGCCAGCTCAATTACAGAAGACTACGAGCAGTACTTC.

This chain joins TRBV2 and TRBJ2-6; possibly TRBD1 or TRBD2 for D (6 bases each). V was trimmed by 7 bases and J by 0 bases, leaving 16 bases between them. CDR3 length: 17 amino acids. The V gene's germline CDR1 is SNHLY and CDR2 FYNNEI. The CDR3 sequence: CASKTGTLASGANVLTF. The CDR3 DNA reads TGTGCCAGCAAGACCGGGACACTAGCCTCTGGGGCCAACGTCCTGACTTTC.

The chain uses TRBV7-2 and TRBJ2-2; D gene uncertain. The CDR3 contains 14 residues. Germline CDR1 SGHTA, CDR2 FQGNSA. V was trimmed by 7 bases and J by 0 bases, leaving 9 bases between them. CDR3 protein: CASTELANTGELFF. In DNA, the CDR3 is TGTGCCAGCACGGAACTCGCGAACACCGGGGAGCTGTTTTTT.

There are a few counts of this clonotype. A much bigger clone sits one base away, suggesting this may be a read error. CDR3 sequence (DNA): TGCGCCAGCAGCTTGGACGGGGGTGAGCAGTACTTC. Its translation is CASSLDGGEQYF. The rearrangement joins TRBV5-1 to TRBJ2-5; a possible D gene is TRBD2 (6 bases). CDR3 size: 12 residues. The ends were cut back, 0 bases at V and 11 bases at J, with 11 bases in the middle. Germline values: CDR1 SGHRS, CDR2 YFSETQ.

The chain couples TRBV5-6 to TRBJ2-3, with a weak D call TRBD1 (5 bases). The CDR3 is made up of 14 amino acids. Germline CDR1 SGHDT, CDR2 YYEEEE. The germline V and J ends were trimmed by 3 bases and 7 bases, with 15 bases remaining between them. The chain's CDR3 is CASSSNQGGNTQYF. For the CDR3, the DNA is TGTGCCAGCAGCTCCAACCAGGGTGGTAATACGCAGTATTTT.

The chain combines TRBV29-1 with TRBJ2-3; D is unclear. V lost 7 bases and J 1 base, leaving 12 bases between the germline ends. The CDR3 loop spans 13 amino acids. Germline CDR1 is SQVTM and CDR2 is ANQGSEA. CDR3 sequence (DNA): TGCAGCGCCACGGACCTTCGCACAGATACGCAGTATTTT. The encoded protein is CSATDLRTDTQYF.

In this sample, this clonotype turned up many times. A much bigger clone sits one base away, suggesting this may be a read error. The V gene is TRBV29-1, the J gene TRBJ2-5; D might be TRBD2 (5 bases). The V end was cut by 4 bases, the J end by 11 bases, with 23 bases between. There are 14 residues in the CDR3. Germline V lookup: CDR1 SQVTM, CDR2 ANQGSEA. The CDR3 DNA sequence: TGCAGCGTTGGTCCTGCAGCGGCGGACGGGGAGCAGTACTTC. Translation: CSVGPAAADGEQYF.

This chain uses TRBV20-1 with TRBJ2-7; D assignment may be TRBD1 or TRBD2 (5 bases each). Looked up from germline, CDR1 is DFQATT and CDR2 is SNEGSKA (reference sequence). The length of the CDR3 is 15 residues. Between the trimmed V and J ends, which lost 6 bases and 1 base, there was a span of 19 bases. The CDR3 bases are TGCAGTGCCAGGGACCCAGAGGGGCCATCCTACGAGCAGTACTTC. This encodes CSARDPEGPSYEQYF.

This clonotype has a count of ten or more. The gene calls are TRBV7-9 and TRBJ2-1; either TRBD1 or TRBD2 may fit D (5 bases each). Trimming pared 1 base from V and 2 bases from J, leaving 12 bases between. CDR1 and CDR2 (germline): SEHNR, FQNEAQ (reference sequence). The CDR3 has 16 amino acids. The CDR3 loop reads CASSLEGRITYNEQFF. The CDR3 coding sequence is TGTGCCAGCAGCTTAGAGGGACGCATCACCTACAATGAGCAGTTCTTC.

This rearrangement joins TRBV10-3 to TRBJ2-2, with D maybe TRBD1 (6 bases). From germline, CDR1 is ENHRY and CDR2 SYGVKD. The CDR3 has 16 residues. V was shortened by 5 bases and J by 4 bases, with 17 bases between the two germline ends. The chain's CDR3 is CAISKGGRQGTGELFF. The CDR3, as DNA: TGTGCCATCAGTAAAGGGGGACGCCAAGGCACCGGGGAGCTGTTTTTT.

J is TRBJ2-1 and V is TRBV20-1, with TRBD2 matching over 8 bases. Germline-derived CDR1 and CDR2 are DFQATT and SNEGSKA (reference sequence). V was pared by 3 bases and J by 2 bases, with 6 bases of the junction left unmatched. The CDR3 has 15 residues. CDR3 sequence: CSASPGTSPYNEQFF. Here the CDR3 DNA reads TGCAGTGCTAGCCCCGGGACTAGTCCCTACAATGAGCAGTTCTTC.

The chain joins TRBV27 to TRBJ2-7; TRBD2 agrees at 14 bases. Germline CDR1 reads MNHEY; CDR2 reads SMNVEV (reference sequence). The CDR3 spans 19 residues. J was trimmed by 0 bases and V by 4 bases; bases with no gene match: 11. The CDR3 coding sequence is TGTGCCAGCAGTTCCCTCCGACTAGCGGGAGGGCATAACTCCTACGAGCAGTACTTC. This codes for CASSSLRLAGGHNSYEQYF.

This clonotype appeared many times. The chain has TRBV4-2 and TRBJ2-1; no clear D gene. Trimming took off 4 bases at V and 6 bases at J, with 19 bases between the two ends. Per germline, CDR1 LGHNA and CDR2 YNFKEQ. This CDR3 has 16 residues. The CDR3 sequence is CASSPSSNGPRNEQFF. DNA for the CDR3: TGTGCCAGCAGCCCGTCCTCGAACGGACCACGCAATGAGCAGTTCTTC.